This entry is about one T cell receptor beta chain. No antigen is known for it. The data were obtained in a study of T cell responses to AZD1222 COVID-19 vaccine. As for the study in general: Pooling covered second doses at about 4 or about 12 weeks. Notes on the study in general: Donors in the cohort were predominantly white British and more often female, and clonal diversity was possibly underestimated.

Libraries were prepared by immunoSEQ multiplex PCR; TCRdb keeps only in-frame clonotypes and omits some of them. The top ten hold 22% of the sample, which has 90,000 to 120,000 clones, about 90% seen once. The source material was peripheral blood, sampled on day 0 of AZD1222 vaccination. This sequence was found in an adult in good health.

The CDR3 spells CASSALAGGGTDTQYF. In nucleotides, the CDR3 is TGTGCCAGCAGTGCTCTGGCGGGGGGAGGCACAGATACGCAGTATTTT. The rearrangement uses TRBV2 and TRBJ2-3, with 8 bases matching TRBD2. CDR1 SNHLY and CDR2 FYNNEI come from the germline V gene. The trim removed 4 bases at V and 1 base at J, leaving 7 bases unmatched. CDR3 size: 16 residues.